The 32 T cell receptor beta chains reported below all come from one sample, sequenced in a study of Ad26.COV2.S vaccination and SARS-CoV-2 variants. Treatment of the sample: roughly 20 received Ad26.COV2.S at low or high dose, single or two shots; roughly five received placebo; per-sample allocation not given. The samples date from day 63 after the first vaccine or placebo injection. Sequencing was performed with immunoSEQ multiplex PCR; in TCRdb, only in-frame clones are kept and a portion is missing. The table includes around 400,000 clones, around nine tenths detected once. Source: peripheral blood, taken in a trial of Ad26.COV2.S vaccine versus placebo. The receptor set was obtained from a person aged 18-65 years who received the Ad26.COV2.S COVID-19 vaccine or a placebo.

This clone was recorded only once. This chain uses TRBV5-4 with TRBJ2-7; the D call may be TRBD1 or TRBD2 (5 bases each). The CDR3 has 17 residues. The germline V gene encodes CDR1 SGHNT and CDR2 YYREEE (reference sequence). Trimming left V 4 bases short and J 0 bases short, with 20 bases between. The CDR3 nucleotides read TGTGCCAGCAGCCCAGCGACCGGGACCAGGAGCTCCTACGAGCAGTACTTC. Translating gives CASSPATGTRSSYEQYF.

A single count supports this clone. The chain employs TRBV6-6 and TRBJ1-3; D gene ambiguous. The CDR3 length is 16 residues. Germline-derived CDR1 and CDR2 are MNHNY and SVGAGI (reference sequence). Trimming stripped 2 bases from V and 4 bases from J, with 15 bases between. The CDR3 DNA sequence: TGTGCCAGCAGTTACGGAGGGAAAAGGGCCGGAAACACCATATATTTT. This codes for CASSYGGKRAGNTIYF.

This chain links TRBV5-1 with TRBJ1-3; TRBD1 is a possible D gene (5 bases). The CDR3 runs to 15 residues. Germline-derived CDR1 and CDR2 are SGHRS and YFSETQ. The V gene lost 4 bases and the J gene lost 4 bases, with 15 bases spanning the gap. This CDR3 reads CASSESGQVGNTIYF. The CDR3 DNA follows: TGCGCCAGCAGCGAATCGGGGCAGGTCGGAAACACCATATATTTT.

This clone has only one observation. The V and J genes are TRBV6-6 and TRBJ1-6; D possibly corresponds to TRBD1 (5 bases). The CDR3 totals 16 residues. The V end was cut by 0 bases, the J end by 9 bases, with 15 bases between. Looked up from germline, CDR1 is MNHNY and CDR2 is SVGAGI (reference sequence). The CDR3 loop reads CASSYSAGPASSPLHF. The CDR3 region has the DNA TGTGCCAGCAGTTACTCTGCAGGGCCCGCTTCTTCACCCCTCCACTTT.

The chain links TRBV7-2 to TRBJ2-7; a weak D match, TRBD1 (5 bases). In germline, CDR1 is SGHTA, CDR2 FQGNSA. This CDR3 region has 14 residues. Deletions cut 0 bases from V and 4 bases from J, with 10 bases between. The CDR3 sequence: CASSLAQGRYEQYF. The CDR3 nucleotides read TGTGCCAGCAGCTTAGCCCAGGGAAGATACGAGCAGTACTTC.

The chain uses TRBV7-2 and TRBJ2-7; D is perhaps TRBD1 (5 bases). Germline CDR1 reads SGHTA; CDR2 reads FQGNSA. V lost 1 base, J lost 6 bases, and 13 bases lay in between. This CDR3 comprises 14 residues. CDR3 nucleotide sequence: TGTGCCAGCAGCTTAGAAGGTTTGGGGCGCGAGCAGTACTTC. Translation gives CASSLEGLGREQYF.

The chain couples TRBV7-9 to TRBJ2-3; D perhaps matches TRBD2 (5 bases). V was shortened by 1 base and J by 0 bases, with 11 bases between the two germline ends. The germline V gene has CDR1 SEHNR and CDR2 FQNEAQ (reference sequence). The CDR3 is 16 amino acids. The CDR3 is CASSLGLALSTDTQYF. As DNA, the CDR3 is TGTGCCAGCAGCTTAGGGCTAGCCCTGAGCACAGATACGCAGTATTTT.

The rearrangement uses TRBV10-3 and TRBJ1-5; no definite D call. V was trimmed by 0 bases and J by 3 bases, leaving 15 bases between them. Germline loops: CDR1 ENHRY, CDR2 SYGVKD. The CDR3 is made up of 17 amino acids. CDR3 DNA sequence: TGTGCCATCAGTGAGTCGTTCTCTGCAGAATACAATCAGCCCCAGCATTTT. As protein: CAISESFSAEYNQPQHF.

The chain links TRBV9 to TRBJ2-7; 12 bases map to TRBD2. The trim removed 3 bases at V and 2 bases at J, leaving 3 bases unmatched. CDR1 and CDR2 from the germline V gene are SGDLS and YYNGEE. The CDR3 is made up of 15 amino acids. CDR3 in amino acids: CASSAGLAGTYEQYF. The CDR3 DNA follows: TGTGCCAGCAGCGCCGGACTAGCGGGGACCTACGAGCAGTACTTC.

The J gene is TRBJ2-3, the V gene TRBV6-2 or TRBV6-3; 10 bases fit TRBD2. V lost 2 bases to trimming and J lost 3 bases; unmatched junction nucleotides: 8. This CDR3 is 17 amino acids long. From germline, CDR1 is MNHEY and CDR2 SVGEGT. CDR3 in amino acids: CASSYRVAGGRTDTQYF. In nucleotides, the CDR3 is TGTGCCAGCAGTTACAGGGTAGCGGGAGGCAGGACAGATACGCAGTATTTT.

The chain combines TRBV3-1 (or the pseudogene TRBV3-2) with TRBJ1-1; TRBD1 aligns across 7 bases. J was trimmed by 0 bases and V by 5 bases; bases with no gene match: 12. This CDR3 has 17 amino acids. Germline V gene lookup returns CDR1 LGHDT and CDR2 YNNKEL (reference sequence). The CDR3 coding sequence is TGTGCCAGCAGCAGGACAGGAGGGCGAAACATGAACACTGAAGCTTTCTTT. It encodes CASSRTGGRNMNTEAFF.

This clone was found a few times. The V call is TRBV5-1, the J call TRBJ1-1; D not resolved. V was trimmed by 0 bases and J by 5 bases, leaving 11 bases between them. The CDR3 has 14 amino acids. The V gene's germline CDR1 is SGHRS and CDR2 YFSETQ. In DNA, the CDR3 is TGCGCCAGCAGCTTGGAGGCAGGACGGACTGAAGCTTTCTTT. Its translation is CASSLEAGRTEAFF.

This chain joins TRBV21-1 and TRBJ2-7; TRBD2 is the table's D call, not checked against the DNA. TRBV21-1 constitutes a pseudogene. CDR3 length: 16 residues. The CDR3, as DNA: TGTGCCAGCAGCCTAAGCAGACTAGCGGGAGTAGGGGGGCAGTACTTC. Translation gives CASSLSRLAGVGGQYF.

The rearrangement uses TRBV5-1 and TRBJ1-5; maybe TRBD1 (6 bases). Germline V gene data show CDR1 as SGHRS and CDR2 as YFSETQ. Trimming took off 0 bases at V and 5 bases at J, with 9 bases between the two ends. The CDR3 sequence is 14 residues long. The CDR3 nucleotides read TGCGCCAGCAGCTTGGAGACAGGAGATCAGCCCCAGCATTTT. Protein: CASSLETGDQPQHF.

The chain is built from TRBV9 and TRBJ1-2, with 7 positions matching TRBD1. The CDR3 is 15 residues long. With V trimmed by 3 bases and J by 9 bases, 14 bases remained unmatched. Per germline, CDR1 SGDLS and CDR2 YYNGEE. The CDR3 DNA reads TGTGCCAGCAGCGGTAGTAGTTATCAGGGGGGGCGCTACACCTTC. This translates into CASSGSSYQGGRYTF.

This clone was seen once. The rearrangement uses TRBV28 and TRBJ2-7; D possibly corresponds to TRBD2 (6 bases). The CDR3 is 16 amino acids. Trimming stripped 6 bases from V and 2 bases from J, with 20 bases between. Germline loops: CDR1 MDHEN, CDR2 SYDVKM. CDR3 DNA: TGTGCCAGCAGCCAAAGGGACTTCTACAATACCTACGAGCAGTACTTC. Protein: CASSQRDFYNTYEQYF.

The rearrangement uses TRBV6-2 or TRBV6-3 and TRBJ1-2, with unresolved D. Germline lookup yields CDR1 MNHEY and CDR2 SVGEGT. Trimming left V 2 bases short and J 1 base short, with 8 bases between. This CDR3 comprises 14 residues. The chain's CDR3 is CASSYLVGNYGYTF. Here the CDR3 DNA reads TGTGCCAGCAGTTACCTTGTGGGTAACTATGGCTACACCTTC.

This chain connects TRBV15 to TRBJ2-7, with D hard to call. The length of the CDR3 is 13 residues. The V gene lost 1 base and the J gene lost 5 bases, with 9 bases spanning the gap. Germline CDR1 reads LNHNV; CDR2 reads YYDKDF (reference sequence). The CDR3 region is CATSRVSTDEQYF. CDR3 DNA sequence: TGTGCCACCAGCAGAGTTTCGACGGACGAGCAGTACTTC.

The V gene is TRBV19, the J gene TRBJ2-1; 7 bases line up with TRBD2. Unmatched junction bases numbered 8, after V lost 2 bases and J lost 7 bases. Germline lookup yields CDR1 LNHDA and CDR2 SQIVND (reference sequence). This CDR3 contains 15 residues. The CDR3 loop reads CASSINVAGANEQFF. CDR3 DNA sequence: TGTGCCAGTAGTATAAATGTGGCGGGAGCAAATGAGCAGTTCTTC.

The J gene is TRBJ2-3, the V gene TRBV5-1; 8 bases align to TRBD2. Germline V gene data show CDR1 as SGHRS and CDR2 as YFSETQ. This CDR3 is built from 16 residues. The V and J ends lost 4 bases and 4 bases, in that order; junction bases with no gene match: 11. The CDR3 sequence is CASSVMGTSEADTQYF. The CDR3 DNA reads TGCGCCAGCAGCGTAATGGGGACTAGTGAAGCAGATACGCAGTATTTT.

The genes are TRBV30 and TRBJ2-2, with 7 bases that match TRBD2. The CDR3 extends over 13 amino acids. After removal of 6 bases from V and 6 bases from J, the junction contained 7 bases not matched to a gene. Germline V gene data show CDR1 as GTSNPN and CDR2 as SVGIG (reference sequence). CDR3 protein: CACLGRGPGELFF. CDR3 DNA: TGTGCCTGTCTGGGGAGGGGTCCCGGGGAGCTGTTTTTT.

The chain carries TRBV29-1 and TRBJ2-3; 11 nucleotides align to TRBD2. The CDR3 runs to 19 residues. V lost 2 bases, J lost 0 bases, and 13 bases stayed unmatched. Germline V gene sequence: CDR1 SQVTM, CDR2 ANQGSEA. CDR3 sequence (DNA): TGCAGCGTTGAATCGATACTAGCGGGGGAGGTTTTAAGCACAGATACGCAGTATTTT. This sequence encodes CSVESILAGEVLSTDTQYF.

J is TRBJ2-1 and V is TRBV11-2; D is uncertain. This CDR3 region has 15 residues. Germline loops: CDR1 SGHAT, CDR2 FQNNGV. V lost 5 bases, J lost 8 bases, and 19 bases lay in between. The CDR3 DNA is TGTGCCAGCAGCCAGGACCATACACCCACCTATGAGCAGTTCTTC. Its protein product is CASSQDHTPTYEQFF.

This chain connects TRBV30 to TRBJ1-4; D not certain. This CDR3 spans 13 amino acids. Germline V gives CDR1 GTSNPN, CDR2 SVGIG (reference sequence). Trimming took off 5 bases at V and 4 bases at J, with 11 bases between the two ends. For the CDR3, the DNA is TGTGCCTGGGCCGGACCGGTTAATGAAAAACTGTTTTTT. Translation: CAWAGPVNEKLFF.

The gene calls are TRBV2 and TRBJ2-1; 8 bases agree with TRBD2. V lost 7 bases to trimming and J lost 7 bases; unmatched junction nucleotides: 9. The germline CDR1 and CDR2 sequences are SNHLY and FYNNEI. The CDR3 length is 14 residues. The CDR3 nucleotides read TGTGCCAGCACTAAAGGACTAGCAGGGAATGAGCAGTTCTTC. This translates into CASTKGLAGNEQFF.

On this clone itself: This sample includes further DNA sequences coding for the same CDR3. The gene calls are TRBV6-5 and TRBJ2-3; D is unclear. V lost 0 bases and J 5 bases, leaving 6 bases between the germline ends. Germline V CDR1 and CDR2: MNHEY, SVGAGI. The CDR3 is 13 residues long. CDR3 protein: CASSYSDGDTQYF. The CDR3, as DNA: TGTGCCAGCAGTTACTCTGACGGAGATACGCAGTATTTT.

Only one count was recorded for this clone. This chain uses TRBV19 with TRBJ2-2, with 10 bases lining up with TRBD1. CDR1 and CDR2 (germline): LNHDA, SQIVND (reference sequence). The CDR3 contains 16 residues. V shed 6 bases, J shed 5 bases, and the junction held 9 bases outside the gene matches. CDR3 residues: CASREVGTGVTGELFF. Written as DNA, the CDR3 is TGTGCCAGTAGGGAGGTTGGGACAGGGGTAACCGGGGAGCTGTTTTTT.

This chain connects TRBV10-3 to TRBJ2-1, with unresolved D. The ends were cut back, 3 bases at V and 7 bases at J, with 10 bases in the middle. Germline CDR1 and CDR2: ENHRY and SYGVKD. The CDR3 has 13 amino acids. The DNA for the CDR3 is TGTGCCATCAGTGAAATAAGGGTGAATGAGCAGTTCTTC. It codes for CAISEIRVNEQFF.

This chain uses TRBV12-3 or TRBV12-4 with TRBJ2-5; D is unresolved. Trimming removed 2 bases from V and 5 bases from J, with 9 bases in between. The CDR3 spans 13 residues. CDR3 DNA: TGTGCCAGCAGTTTAAATTTGGGGGAGACCCAGTACTTC. Translated: CASSLNLGETQYF.

There are a few counts of this clone. The rearrangement links TRBV12-3 or TRBV12-4 to TRBJ2-7, with TRBD1 matching 11 bases. The V gene end was trimmed by 8 bases and the J gene end by 7 bases; junction bases not matched to a gene: 4. CDR3 size: 12 residues. The CDR3 protein is CASGQGAREQYF. In nucleotides, the CDR3 is TGTGCCAGCGGACAGGGGGCACGGGAGCAGTACTTC.

This sequence joins TRBV2 and TRBJ2-7; 10 positions agree with TRBD1. V lost 4 bases and J lost 2; bases outside the gene matches: 2. Germline V gives CDR1 SNHLY, CDR2 FYNNEI. This CDR3 comprises 14 residues. The CDR3 nucleotides are TGTGCCAGCAGTGGACAGGGGGCAGCCTACGAGCAGTACTTC. Translation gives CASSGQGAAYEQYF.

This chain uses TRBV11-2 with TRBJ2-5; D unclear. V shed 5 bases and J shed 5 bases, with 12 bases lying between them. Germline CDR1 SGHAT, CDR2 FQNNGV. The CDR3 sequence is 13 residues long. CDR3 DNA sequence: TGTGCCAGCAGCCCCCCCGCGAGGGAGACCCAGTACTTC. It translates to CASSPPARETQYF.